This T cell receptor beta chain was profiled in a study of sequential checkpoint blockade in melanoma. As concerns this clone: What it binds is not known.

Study-level results: Tumor T-cell fraction and clonality correlated with PD-L1 and CD8+ counts.

Some clones are missing from TCRdb's copy, which holds only in-frame ones; the method was immunoSEQ multiplex PCR. The data contain about 7,000 clones, about 28% of them singletons. The germline V gene encodes CDR1 MGHDK and CDR2 SYGVNS. V dropped 4 bases and J dropped 4 bases, with 13 bases sitting between them. The CDR3 sequence is 14 residues long. The treatment denotes: randomized to nivolumab then ipilimumab (arm A) or the reverse (arm B). None of the patients previously received DNA-damaging chemotherapy. Specimen: tumor tissue (inferred from file names), collected from a patient given nivolumab and ipilimumab in sequence. This rearrangement joins TRBV25-1 to TRBJ1-2; D gene uncertain. The receptor was derived from a human donor with melanoma. CDR3 DNA sequence: TGTGCCAGCAGTGTGCAGGCCGCGAGCTATGGCTACACCTTC. This translates into CASSVQAASYGYTF.